A single sample is the source of the 21 T cell receptor beta chains below, sequenced in a study of a mutant IDH1 vaccine in newly diagnosed glioma listed by TCRdb under 2021. The library was built by means of the immunoSEQ multiplex PCR assay. In TCRdb, the immuneACCESS table is reduced to in-frame sequences with V and J assigned. These tables do not hold every clone; where another copy was compared, an unresolved V gene accounts for under half, and the others remain unexplained. This sample comprises roughly 60,000 clones, about 85% of them detected only once. Jointly, the top ten make up about 4% of the sample. No cognate antigen is known for these TCRs. The sample's time point, from its label and the paper: week 23, last vaccination. A 20-mer mutant IDH1 peptide at 300 micrograms in Montanide made up each vaccine dose, which was injected subcutaneously together with topical imiquimod. This sample comprised PBMCs, obtained from a glioma patient whose treatment included an IDH1 peptide vaccine. The receptor source for this set is a man between 25 and 39 years old with glioma.

The chain joins TRBV6-1 to TRBJ1-1; tentative D call: TRBD1 (5 bases). Per germline, CDR1 MNHNS and CDR2 SASEGT. CDR3 length: 15 residues. V lost 5 bases and J lost 1, with 14 bases in between. In DNA, the CDR3 is TGTGCCAGCAGTATGGGACCTTTAAAGAACACTGAAGCTTTCTTT. Translation gives CASSMGPLKNTEAFF.

This sequence joins TRBV29-1 and TRBJ1-4; D call uncertain. Germline values: CDR1 SQVTM, CDR2 ANQGSEA. The length of the CDR3 is 12 residues. Trimming took off 5 bases at V and 8 bases at J, with 12 bases between the two ends. CDR3 loop: CSVLGPSEKLFF. Here the CDR3 DNA reads TGCAGCGTTTTAGGACCGAGCGAAAAACTGTTTTTT.

V usage is TRBV28 and J usage is TRBJ1-1; D uncertain. The germline V and J ends were trimmed by 4 bases and 0 bases, with 6 bases remaining between them. This CDR3 has 13 amino acids. Germline V gene lookup returns CDR1 MDHEN and CDR2 SYDVKM. CDR3 DNA: TGTGCCAGCAGTTCGATTATGAACACTGAAGCTTTCTTT. Translating gives CASSSIMNTEAFF.

V and J are TRBV7-9 and TRBJ2-7; a possible D gene is TRBD2 (6 bases). The CDR3 has 17 residues. Deletions cut 5 bases from V and 2 bases from J, with 22 bases between. CDR1 is SEHNR and CDR2 is FQNEAQ in the germline V gene (reference sequence). CDR3 in amino acids: CASSHPTGGTYTYEQYF. The CDR3 DNA is TGTGCCAGCAGCCATCCCACGGGCGGGACGTACACCTACGAGCAGTACTTC.

V is TRBV5-1 and J is TRBJ2-3; possibly TRBD2 for D (6 bases). Between the trimmed V and J ends, which lost 0 bases and 2 bases, there was a span of 10 bases. CDR3 length: 15 residues. Germline V CDR1 and CDR2: SGHRS, YFSETQ. In DNA, the CDR3 is TGCGCCAGCAGCTTGGCGACTAGGGACACAGATACGCAGTATTTT. Encoded protein: CASSLATRDTDTQYF.

This clone occurred a few times. The chain joins TRBV5-4 to TRBJ2-1, with no clear D. V was trimmed by 4 bases and J by 9 bases, leaving 14 bases between them. This CDR3 has 13 amino acids. Germline V lookup: CDR1 SGHNT, CDR2 YYREEE (reference sequence). The CDR3 is CASSLMAIGEQFF. CDR3 nucleotide sequence: TGTGCCAGCAGCCTTATGGCGATCGGTGAGCAGTTCTTC.

The chain couples TRBV4-2 to TRBJ2-5; D remains ambiguous. The CDR3 has 13 residues. CDR1 is LGHNA and CDR2 is YNFKEQ in the germline V gene. The V gene lost 5 bases and the J gene lost 0 bases, with 7 bases spanning the gap. As DNA, the CDR3 is TGTGCCAGCAGCTTAGTCTACCAAGAGACCCAGTACTTC. Translated: CASSLVYQETQYF.

V is TRBV6-5 and J is TRBJ1-1; no clear D. Germline V CDR1 and CDR2: MNHEY, SVGAGI. The germline V and J ends were trimmed by 3 bases and 0 bases, with 11 bases remaining between them. This CDR3 region has 15 residues. DNA of the CDR3: TGTGCCAGCAGTTATATACCAGCAATGAACACTGAAGCTTTCTTT. The encoded protein is CASSYIPAMNTEAFF.

The chain carries TRBV6-6 and TRBJ2-1; D uncertain. V was trimmed by 7 bases and J by 4 bases, leaving 14 bases between them. The CDR3 spans 14 residues. The germline V gene has CDR1 MNHNY and CDR2 SVGAGI (reference sequence). The CDR3 DNA reads TGTGCCAGCACCACAACATTGGGGTACAATGAGCAGTTCTTC. It codes for CASTTTLGYNEQFF.

This clone is a singleton in its sample. The CDR3 sequence: CASMKVGQGPDTQYF. The DNA for the CDR3 is TGTGCCAGTATGAAAGTGGGACAGGGGCCCGATACGCAGTATTTT. This chain links TRBV19 with TRBJ2-3; 10 nucleotides line up with TRBD1. Germline trimming cut 7 bases from V and 6 bases from J; bases unmatched to any gene: 10. The CDR3 contains 15 residues. The germline V gene encodes CDR1 LNHDA and CDR2 SQIVND (reference sequence).

The count of this clone is one. The chain links TRBV2 to TRBJ1-5, with 7 bases identical to TRBD1. This CDR3 spans 13 amino acids. CDR1 is SNHLY and CDR2 is FYNNEI in the germline V gene. As DNA, the CDR3 is TGTGGAGGGGGCCGGTATAGCAATCAGCCCCAGCATTTT. Encoded protein: CGGGRYSNQPQHF.

This rearrangement joins TRBV5-1 to TRBJ2-1; the match to TRBD2 covers 15 bases. This CDR3 contains 15 residues. Trimming took 3 bases from V and 6 from J; bases not matched to a gene: 1. Germline-derived CDR1 and CDR2 are SGHRS and YFSETQ. CDR3: CASSWTSGGANEQFF. In DNA, the CDR3 is TGCGCCAGCAGCTGGACTAGCGGGGGGGCCAATGAGCAGTTCTTC.

The rearrangement links TRBV7-9 to TRBJ2-3, with 10 bases matching TRBD1. Unmatched junction bases numbered 13, after V lost 4 bases and J lost 6 bases. This CDR3 has 17 residues. Per the germline V gene, CDR1 is SEHNR and CDR2 is FQNEAQ (reference sequence). The CDR3 bases are TGTGCCAGCAGCTCTCCTCCGACAGGGGGCCTTTTGGATACGCAGTATTTT. It translates to CASSSPPTGGLLDTQYF.

This clone was found once. The V gene is TRBV11-2, the J gene TRBJ2-5, with D uncertain. This CDR3 is built from 13 residues. In germline, CDR1 is SGHAT, CDR2 FQNNGV. Between the trimmed V and J ends, which lost 3 bases and 5 bases, there was a span of 10 bases. The CDR3 loop reads CASSLALSETQYF. The CDR3 nucleotides are TGTGCCAGCAGCTTGGCCCTATCGGAGACCCAGTACTTC.

The J gene is TRBJ2-7, the V gene TRBV5-1, with unresolved D. Germline CDR1 SGHRS, CDR2 YFSETQ. There are 13 residues in the CDR3. Trimming pared 2 bases from V and 3 bases from J, leaving 9 bases between. The CDR3 sequence is CASSFFLNYEQYF. In nucleotides, the CDR3 is TGCGCCAGCAGCTTCTTCTTGAACTACGAGCAGTACTTC.

This chain links TRBV18 with TRBJ2-7; D assignment may be TRBD1 or TRBD2 (6 bases each). Trimming left V 1 base short and J 5 bases short, with 15 bases between. Germline V lookup: CDR1 KGHSH, CDR2 LQKENI. This CDR3 region has 15 residues. CDR3 sequence reads: CASSPRFQGTDEQYF. CDR3 DNA: TGTGCCAGCTCACCACGATTTCAGGGGACTGACGAGCAGTACTTC. The whole variable domain, remainder taken from reference TRBV18 and TRBJ2-7, is NAGVMQNPRHLVRRRGQEARLRCSPMKGHSHVYWYRQLPEEGLKFMVYLQKENIIDESGMPKERFSAEFPKEGPSILRIQQVVRGDSAAYFCASSPRFQGTDEQYFGPGTRLTVT.

The genes are TRBV2 and TRBJ1-1, with unresolved D. V lost 9 bases, J lost 2 bases, and 7 bases lay in between. CDR3 length: 11 residues. CDR1 is SNHLY, CDR2 FYNNEI, per germline. The CDR3 reads CARGGNTEAFF. DNA for the CDR3: TGTGCCAGGGGAGGCAACACTGAAGCTTTCTTT. Using reference TRBV2 and TRBJ1-1 for the parts outside the CDR3, the full variable domain is EPEVTQTPSHQVTQMGQEVILRCVPISNHLYFYWYRQILGQKVEFLVSFYNNEISEKSEIFDDQFSVERPDGSNFTLKIRSTKLEDSAMYFCARGGNTEAFFGQGTRLTVV.

This clone has more than one count but fewer than ten. The chain employs TRBV5-1 and TRBJ2-1, with D unclear. Per germline, CDR1 SGHRS and CDR2 YFSETQ. The CDR3 extends over 15 amino acids. The ends were cut back, 1 base at V and 9 bases at J, with 17 bases in the middle. The CDR3 DNA sequence: TGCGCCAGCAGCTTGAGCTTGACCACGAACAGTGAGCAGTTCTTC. It is translated as CASSLSLTTNSEQFF.

This clone appeared a few times. V usage is TRBV30 and J usage is TRBJ2-5; D unclear. Trimming left V 3 bases short and J 4 bases short, with 6 bases between. The CDR3 sequence is 11 residues long. Germline V CDR1 and CDR2: GTSNPN, SVGIG (reference sequence). This chain's CDR3 is CAWRRTETQYF. In DNA, the CDR3 is TGTGCCTGGAGACGGACAGAGACCCAGTACTTC. The full variable domain, rest sourced from reference TRBV30 and TRBJ2-5, is SQTIHQWPATLVQPVGSPLSLECTVEGTSNPNLYWYRQAAGRGLQLLFYSVGIGQISSEVPQNLSASRPQDRQFILSSKKLLLSDSGFYLCAWRRTETQYFGPGTRLLVL.

The V call is TRBV28, the J call TRBJ1-2; D gene unclear. Per germline, CDR1 MDHEN and CDR2 SYDVKM. The V end lost 3 bases, the J end lost 8 bases, and 10 bases lay between the germline ends. The CDR3 loop spans 12 amino acids. CDR3 amino acids: CASSLYNGGYTF. The CDR3, as DNA: TGTGCCAGCAGTTTGTACAACGGGGGCTACACCTTC.

CDR3 nucleotides: TGCGCCAGCAAGGCAGGGCAATGGGACACTGAAGCTTTCTTT. Encoded protein: CASKAGQWDTEAFF. The chain is built from TRBV5-1 and TRBJ1-1; maybe TRBD1 (5 bases). This CDR3 is built from 14 residues. Germline values: CDR1 SGHRS, CDR2 YFSETQ. The V and J ends lost 6 bases and 3 bases respectively, with 15 bases between them.